One sample yielded the 30 T cell receptor beta chains listed below, sequenced in a study of T cell responses to AZD1222 COVID-19 vaccine. TCRdb's copy holds only in-frame clones and misses some; the assay was immunoSEQ multiplex PCR. The repertoire includes 75,000 to 100,000 clones, just over 90% of them detected once, and about 12% sits in the top ten. This specimen consisted of peripheral blood, obtained on day 0 of AZD1222 vaccination. Source of these receptors: an adult in good health.

V gene TRBV27 combines with J gene TRBJ1-2; 7 nucleotides match TRBD1. The V segment lost 5 bases and the J segment 8 bases; nucleotides outside the gene matches: 8. Germline V gene sequence: CDR1 MNHEY, CDR2 SMNVEV (reference sequence). The CDR3 sequence is 13 residues long. The CDR3 region is CASSQGEGLGYTF. The CDR3 coding sequence is TGTGCCAGCAGTCAGGGGGAGGGCCTGGGCTACACCTTC.

V and J are TRBV7-2 and TRBJ2-3, with D maybe TRBD1 (6 bases). Germline assignment: CDR1 SGHTA and CDR2 FQGNSA. The V and J ends lost 4 bases and 4 bases respectively, with 12 bases between them. The CDR3 consists of 14 residues. The CDR3 bases are TGTGCCAGCAGCTCCACAGGGTTTGCAGATACGCAGTATTTT. Translated, it gives CASSSTGFADTQYF.

This clone has just one count. The V call is TRBV29-1, the J call TRBJ1-1; D is unresolved. CDR3 length: 12 amino acids. Germline-derived CDR1 and CDR2 are SQVTM and ANQGSEA. Trimming removed 2 bases at V and 3 bases at J, with 7 bases between. CDR3 loop: CSVEYIYTEAFF. The CDR3 DNA is TGCAGCGTTGAATATATTTACACTGAAGCTTTCTTT.

This sequence joins TRBV5-5 and TRBJ1-1, with D hard to call. The V and J ends lost 0 bases and 1 base respectively, with 10 bases between them. The CDR3 is 15 amino acids. The germline V gene has CDR1 SGHKS and CDR2 YYEKEE (reference sequence). The CDR3 DNA is TGTGCCAGCAGCTTGGCCGCGGGTGGGAACACTGAAGCTTTCTTT. This codes for CASSLAAGGNTEAFF. The variable domain in full, completed from reference TRBV5-5 and TRBJ1-1, reads DAGVTQSPTHLIKTRGQQVTLRCSPISGHKSVSWYQQVLGQGPQFIFQYYEKEERGRGNFPDRFSARQFPNYSSELNVNALLLGDSALYLCASSLAAGGNTEAFFGQGTRLTVV.

The CDR3 reads CARGVRGMRGDSPLHF. In DNA form, the CDR3 reads TGTGCCAGAGGGGTCAGGGGTATGCGTGGGGATTCACCCCTCCACTTT. The V call is TRBV5-3, the J call TRBJ1-6; weak D call: TRBD1 (6 bases). TRBV5-3 is an open reading frame whose function is uncertain. The CDR3 consists of 16 residues. V was trimmed by 7 bases and J by 8 bases, leaving 22 bases between them.

The chain links TRBV18 to TRBJ1-2; tentatively, D is TRBD1 (6 bases). The length of the CDR3 is 13 residues. V gave up 6 bases and J gave up 6 bases, with 14 bases separating them. Germline CDR1 KGHSH, CDR2 LQKENI. This chain's CDR3 is CASSQKDSHGYTF. In DNA form, the CDR3 reads TGTGCCAGCTCCCAGAAGGACAGTCATGGCTACACCTTC.

The chain employs TRBV6-5 and TRBJ1-1; D remains unclear. Trimming removed 8 bases at V and 2 bases at J, with 18 bases between. Looked up from germline, CDR1 is MNHEY and CDR2 is SVGAGI. CDR3 size: 15 residues. The CDR3 DNA is TGTGCCAGCCTCGAAGTTTACAGACCTAACACTGAAGCTTTCTTT. Residues: CASLEVYRPNTEAFF.

The V call is TRBV5-1, the J call TRBJ1-5; no reliable D call. The ends were cut back, 3 bases at V and 0 bases at J, with 10 bases in the middle. The CDR3 loop spans 15 amino acids. Germline lookup yields CDR1 SGHRS and CDR2 YFSETQ. Here the CDR3 reads CASSSDGYSNQPQHF. Here the CDR3 DNA reads TGCGCCAGCAGCTCGGACGGTTATAGCAATCAGCCCCAGCATTTT.

The V call is TRBV5-1, the J call TRBJ1-6, with 10 nucleotides matching TRBD1. J gave up 7 bases and V 0 bases, and 7 bases lay outside the gene matches. Germline V gene sequence: CDR1 SGHRS, CDR2 YFSETQ. This CDR3 comprises 17 residues. CDR3 in amino acids: CASSLVGTGVPNSPLHF. CDR3 DNA sequence: TGCGCCAGCAGCTTGGTTGGGACAGGGGTCCCCAATTCACCCCTCCACTTT. Full variable domain (remainder filled in from reference TRBV5-1 and TRBJ1-6): KAGVTQTPRYLIKTRGQQVTLSCSPISGHRSVSWYQQTPGQGLQFLFEYFSETQRNKGNFPGRFSGRQFSNSRSEMNVSTLELGDSALYLCASSLVGTGVPNSPLHFGNGTRLTVT.

The chain carries TRBV28 and TRBJ1-5; D unresolved. Trimming pared 5 bases from V and 7 bases from J, leaving 6 bases between. There are 11 residues in the CDR3. The V gene's germline CDR1 is MDHEN and CDR2 SYDVKM. CDR3 in amino acids: CASSRSQPQHF. CDR3 nucleotides: TGTGCCAGCAGTCGTTCGCAGCCCCAGCATTTT.

The chain has TRBV7-6 and TRBJ2-1, with D maybe TRBD1 (6 bases). Looked up from germline, CDR1 is SGHVS and CDR2 is FNYEAQ. The CDR3 loop spans 16 amino acids. The ends were cut back, 2 bases at V and 4 bases at J, with 15 bases in the middle. The CDR3 loop is CASSLFPGHNYNEQFF. CDR3 bases: TGTGCCAGCAGCTTATTTCCGGGACACAATTACAATGAGCAGTTCTTC.

The chain has TRBV3-1 (or the pseudogene TRBV3-2) and TRBJ1-6, with unresolved D. The CDR3 is 14 residues long. Germline CDR1 reads LGHDT; CDR2 reads YNNKEL (reference sequence). V was shortened by 4 bases and J by 4 bases, with 8 bases between the two germline ends. CDR3 DNA sequence: TGTGCCAGCAGCCCGGCGAATTATAATTCACCCCTCCACTTT. It translates to CASSPANYNSPLHF.

There are a few counts of this clone. The chain employs TRBV2 and TRBJ2-7; a possible D gene is TRBD1 (5 bases). This CDR3 is built from 13 residues. Germline values: CDR1 SNHLY, CDR2 FYNNEI. Between the trimmed V and J ends, which lost 7 bases and 6 bases, there was a span of 16 bases. The CDR3: CASIAVRGGEQYF. The CDR3 DNA reads as TGTGCCAGCATCGCCGTTAGGGGCGGCGAGCAGTACTTC.

Written as DNA, the CDR3 is TGTGCCAGCAGTCCTAACCAGGGAGTGAACACTGAAGCTTTCTTT. It codes for CASSPNQGVNTEAFF. The J gene is TRBJ1-1, the V gene TRBV6-5, with a weak D call TRBD1 (5 bases). The length of the CDR3 is 15 residues. Germline CDR1 reads MNHEY; CDR2 reads SVGAGI. V was cut by 5 bases and J by 0 bases, with 13 bases left in between.

The V call is TRBV6-5, the J call TRBJ2-7, with TRBD2 matching over 8 bases. This CDR3 is 15 amino acids long. With V trimmed by 4 bases and J by 3 bases, 8 bases remained unmatched. CDR1 is MNHEY, CDR2 SVGAGI, per germline. The CDR3 sequence: CASSSLSGASYEQYF. The CDR3 DNA reads as TGTGCCAGCAGTTCTCTTAGCGGGGCAAGCTACGAGCAGTACTTC.

Many counts were recorded for this clone. The chain links TRBV25-1 to TRBJ2-1, with unresolved D. The length of the CDR3 is 10 residues. Germline V gives CDR1 MGHDK, CDR2 SYGVNS. V lost 0 bases, J lost 9 bases, and 0 bases lay in between. DNA for the CDR3: TGTGCCAGCAGTGAATATGAGCAGTTCTTC. It encodes CASSEYEQFF.

The CDR3 coding sequence is TGTGCCAGCAGTTACGCCCGAGGGGGGGGGAGTGGAAAACTGTTTTTT. Amino acids: CASSYARGGGSGKLFF. V gene TRBV6-5 combines with J gene TRBJ1-4, with D possibly being TRBD1 (6 bases). Germline CDR1 and CDR2: MNHEY and SVGAGI. With 2 bases removed from V and 10 bases from J, the gap between germline ends came to 20 bases. The CDR3 runs 16 residues.

V is TRBV2 and J is TRBJ1-5; D not certain. Germline CDR1 is SNHLY and CDR2 is FYNNEI. Trimming stripped 4 bases from V and 3 bases from J, with 16 bases between. The CDR3 consists of 16 residues. The CDR3 sequence: CASSVTGRAVNQPQHF. CDR3 DNA: TGTGCCAGCAGTGTTACGGGGAGGGCAGTCAATCAGCCCCAGCATTTT.

The chain carries TRBV11-3 and TRBJ2-1; D possibly corresponds to TRBD1 (7 bases). CDR3 size: 13 residues. V lost 4 bases, J lost 8 bases, and 12 bases lay in between. Germline loops: CDR1 SGHNT, CDR2 YENEEA. CDR3 sequence reads: CASSSDRDYEQFF. DNA for the CDR3: TGTGCCAGCAGCTCTGACAGGGACTATGAGCAGTTCTTC.

The count of this clone is one. V and J are TRBV7-2 and TRBJ1-6; D remains unclear. V dropped 1 base and J dropped 10 bases, with 17 bases sitting between them. The CDR3 contains 16 residues. Per the germline V gene, CDR1 is SGHTA and CDR2 is FQGNSA. The CDR3 region has the DNA TGTGCCAGCAGCTTAGAGGGCGGATTCCCACCATCACCCCTCCACTTT. It yields the protein CASSLEGGFPPSPLHF.

This clone was found once. The chain combines TRBV28 with TRBJ2-5; D gene unclear. V lost 4 bases and J lost 1, with 13 bases in between. Germline CDR1 and CDR2: MDHEN and SYDVKM. This CDR3 is built from 15 residues. In nucleotides, the CDR3 is TGTGCCAGCAGTTCCATCACTGGAATCCAAGAGACCCAGTACTTC. Translating gives CASSSITGIQETQYF. The full variable domain, completed using reference TRBV28 and TRBJ2-5, is DVKVTQSSRYLVKRTGEKVFLECVQDMDHENMFWYRQDPGLGLRLIYFSYDVKMKEKGDIPEGYSVSREKKERFSLILESASTNQTSMYLCASSSITGIQETQYFGPGTRLLVL.

This rearrangement joins TRBV2 to TRBJ2-7, with D possibly being TRBD1 (6 bases). Germline CDR1 reads SNHLY; CDR2 reads FYNNEI. The CDR3 spans 12 residues. V lost 5 bases and J 1 base, leaving 6 bases between the germline ends. The CDR3, as DNA: TGTGCCAGCAGTAGGGGGTCCTACGAGCAGTACTTC. Its translation is CASSRGSYEQYF.

This chain joins TRBV6-5 and TRBJ1-5, with 7 bases fitting TRBD1. The germline V gene has CDR1 MNHEY and CDR2 SVGAGI. V gave up 4 bases and J gave up 4 bases; unmatched junction bases: 7. This CDR3 region has 15 residues. CDR3 amino acids: CASSLQGSTNQPQHF. CDR3 DNA: TGTGCCAGCAGTTTACAGGGGAGTACTAATCAGCCCCAGCATTTT.

Written as DNA, the CDR3 is TGTGCCAGCAGCTTAGATTGGCGAGCGGCCGCCGCCGTGCCCCAGCATTTT. This encodes CASSLDWRAAAAVPQHF. This chain links TRBV11-3 with TRBJ1-5; D is undetermined. The CDR3 runs 17 residues. V lost 0 bases to trimming and J lost 9 bases, with 21 bases between them. Germline V gene data show CDR1 as SGHNT and CDR2 as YENEEA.

The chain employs TRBV19 and TRBJ1-5, with unresolved D. In germline, CDR1 is LNHDA, CDR2 SQIVND (reference sequence). The CDR3 length is 12 residues. Trimming cost V 6 bases and J 7 bases, with 10 bases left between them. CDR3 coding DNA: TGTGCCAGTAGATCGTTGGGGCAGCCCCAGCATTTT. Translated: CASRSLGQPQHF.

The chain has TRBV6-1 and TRBJ2-2; the D is unclear. Per the germline V gene, CDR1 is MNHNS and CDR2 is SASEGT. Trimming removed 2 bases from V and 6 bases from J, with 10 bases in between. This CDR3 contains 14 residues. This CDR3 reads CASSEIGRSGELFF. In DNA form, the CDR3 reads TGTGCCAGCAGTGAAATCGGAAGATCCGGGGAGCTGTTTTTT.

The rearrangement uses TRBV29-1 and TRBJ2-3; 10 bases align to TRBD2. Germline loops: CDR1 SQVTM, CDR2 ANQGSEA. V lost 1 base and J lost 4; bases outside the gene matches: 8. The CDR3 totals 16 residues. The CDR3 loop is CSVEVSERGGSDTQYF. The CDR3 nucleotides read TGCAGCGTTGAAGTTTCCGAGCGGGGGGGCTCAGATACGCAGTATTTT.

This chain uses TRBV4-3 with TRBJ2-3; possibly TRBD2 for D (6 bases). This CDR3 is 13 amino acids long. Trimming stripped 4 bases from V and 7 bases from J, with 12 bases between. The germline V gene has CDR1 LGHNA and CDR2 YSLEER. CDR3 nucleotides: TGCGCCAGCAGCCGCGGGGTTCTAAATACGCAGTATTTT. Amino acid sequence: CASSRGVLNTQYF.

J is TRBJ1-2 and V is TRBV12-3 or TRBV12-4; D gene uncertain. This CDR3 comprises 13 residues. V lost 3 bases and J 8 bases, leaving 13 bases between the germline ends. CDR3 in amino acids: CASSFGEGSGYTF. Written as DNA, the CDR3 is TGTGCCAGCAGTTTCGGGGAGGGATCGGGCTACACCTTC.

The CDR3 is CASSFLNEKLFF. The CDR3 DNA reads as TGTGCCAGCAGTTTCTTGAACGAAAAACTGTTTTTT. The V call is TRBV28, the J call TRBJ1-4, with no clear D. CDR3 length: 12 residues. Trimming took 3 bases from V and 8 from J, leaving 7 bases between them. Germline-derived CDR1 and CDR2 are MDHEN and SYDVKM.